This T cell receptor beta chain was captured by sequencing in a study of control samples from healthy donors and cancer patients. V lost 1 base and J 4 bases, leaving 11 bases between the germline ends. CDR1 MNHNS and CDR2 SASEGT come from the germline V gene. The CDR3 has 15 residues. Only in-frame clones appear in the TCRdb table, and some are missing; sequencing was by immunoSEQ multiplex PCR. The sample shows around 20,000 clones, approximately 85% of them seen only once. In this sample, this clone turned up a few times. V gene TRBV6-1 combines with J gene TRBJ1-5; no definite D call. The receptor's source is a man aged 60 to 69 with head and neck cancer. The sequenced sample consisted of PBMCs. CDR3 in DNA: TGTGCCAGCAGTGAAGTTGGCCCGCTTAATCAGCCCCAGCATTTT. It translates to CASSEVGPLNQPQHF.